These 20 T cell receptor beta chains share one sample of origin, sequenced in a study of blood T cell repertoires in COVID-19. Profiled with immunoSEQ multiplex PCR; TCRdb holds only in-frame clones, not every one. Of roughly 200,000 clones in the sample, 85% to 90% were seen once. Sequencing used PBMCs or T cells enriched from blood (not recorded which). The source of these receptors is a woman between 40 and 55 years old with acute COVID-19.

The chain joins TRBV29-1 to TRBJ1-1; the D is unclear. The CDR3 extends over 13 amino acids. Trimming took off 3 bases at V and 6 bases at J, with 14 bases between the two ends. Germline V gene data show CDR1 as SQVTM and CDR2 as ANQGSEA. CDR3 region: CSVDSTTDAEAFF. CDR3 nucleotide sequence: TGCAGCGTTGATTCCACTACTGACGCTGAAGCTTTCTTT.

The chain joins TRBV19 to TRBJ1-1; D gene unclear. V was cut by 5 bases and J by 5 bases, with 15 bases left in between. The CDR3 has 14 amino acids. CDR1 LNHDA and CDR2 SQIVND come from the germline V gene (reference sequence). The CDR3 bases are TGTGCCAGTAGTCCCAGGACGGCGGGGACTGAAGCTTTCTTT. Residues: CASSPRTAGTEAFF.

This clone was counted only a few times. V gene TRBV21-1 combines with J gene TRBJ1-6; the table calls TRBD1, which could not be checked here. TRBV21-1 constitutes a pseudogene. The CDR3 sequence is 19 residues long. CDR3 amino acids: CASSSSRDRCFSGNSPLHF. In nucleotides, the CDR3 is TGTGCCAGCAGCAGTTCCCGGGACAGGTGTTTTTCGGGTAATTCACCCCTCCACTTT.

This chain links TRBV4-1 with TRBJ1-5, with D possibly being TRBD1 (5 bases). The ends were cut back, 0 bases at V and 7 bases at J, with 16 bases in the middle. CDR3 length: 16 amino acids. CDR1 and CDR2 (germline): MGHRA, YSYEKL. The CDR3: CASSQDLGPPRQPQHF. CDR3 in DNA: TGCGCCAGCAGCCAAGATCTGGGGCCCCCGCGGCAGCCCCAGCATTTT.

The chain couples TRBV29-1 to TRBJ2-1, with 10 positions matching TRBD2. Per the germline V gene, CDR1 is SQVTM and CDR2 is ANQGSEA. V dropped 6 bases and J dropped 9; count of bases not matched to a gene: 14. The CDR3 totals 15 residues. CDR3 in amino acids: CSVESGRASGGEQFF. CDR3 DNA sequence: TGCAGCGTAGAGAGCGGGAGGGCCAGCGGGGGTGAGCAGTTCTTC.

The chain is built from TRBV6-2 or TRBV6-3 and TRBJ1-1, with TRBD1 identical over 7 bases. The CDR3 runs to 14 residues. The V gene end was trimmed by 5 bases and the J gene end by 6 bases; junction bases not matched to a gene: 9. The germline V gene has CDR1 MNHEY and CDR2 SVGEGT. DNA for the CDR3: TGTGCCAGCAGTAGACAGGGCAGTGGGGCTGAAGCTTTCTTT. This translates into CASSRQGSGAEAFF.

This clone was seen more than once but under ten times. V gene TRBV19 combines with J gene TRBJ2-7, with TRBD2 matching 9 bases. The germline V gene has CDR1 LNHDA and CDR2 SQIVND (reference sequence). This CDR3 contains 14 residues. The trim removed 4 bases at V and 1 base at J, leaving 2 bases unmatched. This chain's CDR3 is CASSTSGNSYEQYF. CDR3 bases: TGTGCCAGTAGTACTAGCGGGAATTCCTACGAGCAGTACTTC.

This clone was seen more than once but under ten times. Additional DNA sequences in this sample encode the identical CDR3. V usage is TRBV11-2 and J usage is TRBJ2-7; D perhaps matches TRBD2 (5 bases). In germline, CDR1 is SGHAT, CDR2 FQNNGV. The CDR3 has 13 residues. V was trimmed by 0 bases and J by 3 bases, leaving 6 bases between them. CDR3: CASSLDRDYEQYF. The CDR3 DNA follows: TGTGCCAGCAGCTTAGATCGGGACTACGAGCAGTACTTC. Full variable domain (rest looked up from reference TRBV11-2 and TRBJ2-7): EAGVAQSPRYKIIEKRQSVAFWCNPISGHATLYWYQQILGQGPKLLIQFQNNGVVDDSQLPKDRFSAERLKGVDSTLKIQPAKLEDSAVYLCASSLDRDYEQYFGPGTRLTVT.

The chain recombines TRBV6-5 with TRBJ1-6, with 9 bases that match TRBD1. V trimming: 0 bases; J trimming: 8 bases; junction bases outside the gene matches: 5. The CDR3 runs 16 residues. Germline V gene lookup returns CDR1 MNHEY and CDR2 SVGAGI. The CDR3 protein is CASSYSTGTGHSPLHF. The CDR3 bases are TGTGCCAGCAGTTACTCGACCGGGACAGGGCATTCACCCCTCCACTTT.

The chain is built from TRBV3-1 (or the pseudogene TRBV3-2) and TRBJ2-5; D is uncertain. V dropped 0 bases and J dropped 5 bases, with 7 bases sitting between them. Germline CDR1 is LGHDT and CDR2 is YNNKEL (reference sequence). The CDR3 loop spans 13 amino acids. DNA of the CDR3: TGTGCCAGCAGCCAAGAATTCAGGGAGACCCAGTACTTC. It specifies CASSQEFRETQYF.

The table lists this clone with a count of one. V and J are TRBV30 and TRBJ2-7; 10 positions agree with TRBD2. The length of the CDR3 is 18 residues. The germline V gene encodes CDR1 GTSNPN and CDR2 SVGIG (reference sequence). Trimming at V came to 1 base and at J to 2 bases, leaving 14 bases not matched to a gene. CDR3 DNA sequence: TGTGCCTGGAGTGGGGGGGCTAGCGGGAGTTTAATCGCCTACGAGCAGTACTTC. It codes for CAWSGGASGSLIAYEQYF.

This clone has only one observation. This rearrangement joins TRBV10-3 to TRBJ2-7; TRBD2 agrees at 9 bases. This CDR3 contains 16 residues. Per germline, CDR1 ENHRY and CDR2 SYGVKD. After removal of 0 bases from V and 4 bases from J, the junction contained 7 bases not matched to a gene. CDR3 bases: TGTGCCATCAGTGAGTCTAGCGGGGGCTCGGGATACGAGCAGTACTTC. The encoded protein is CAISESSGGSGYEQYF.

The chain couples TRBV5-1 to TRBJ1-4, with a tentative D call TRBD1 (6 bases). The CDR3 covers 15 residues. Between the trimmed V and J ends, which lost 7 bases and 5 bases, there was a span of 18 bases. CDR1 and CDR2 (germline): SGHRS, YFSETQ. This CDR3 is CASRRRQAINEKLFF. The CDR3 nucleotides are TGCGCCAGCCGCCGGCGACAGGCCATCAATGAAAAACTGTTTTTT.

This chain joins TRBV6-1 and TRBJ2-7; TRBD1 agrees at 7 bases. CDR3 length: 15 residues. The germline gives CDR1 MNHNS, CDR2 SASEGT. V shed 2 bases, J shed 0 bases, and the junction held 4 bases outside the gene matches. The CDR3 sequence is CASSERGPPSYEQYF. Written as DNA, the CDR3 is TGTGCCAGCAGTGAAAGGGGGCCTCCCTCCTACGAGCAGTACTTC.

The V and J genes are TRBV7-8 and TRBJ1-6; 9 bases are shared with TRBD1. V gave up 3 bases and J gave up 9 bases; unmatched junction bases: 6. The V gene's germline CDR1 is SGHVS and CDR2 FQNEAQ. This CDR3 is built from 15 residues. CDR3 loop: CASSFRQGEGSPLHF. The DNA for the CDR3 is TGTGCCAGCAGCTTCCGACAGGGGGAAGGTTCACCCCTCCACTTT.

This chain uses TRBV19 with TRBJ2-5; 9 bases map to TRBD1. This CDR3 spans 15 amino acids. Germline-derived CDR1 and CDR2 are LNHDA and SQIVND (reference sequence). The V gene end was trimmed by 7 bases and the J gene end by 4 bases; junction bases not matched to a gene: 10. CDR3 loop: CASTKTGGFLETQYF. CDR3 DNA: TGTGCCAGTACCAAGACAGGGGGGTTTTTAGAGACCCAGTACTTC.

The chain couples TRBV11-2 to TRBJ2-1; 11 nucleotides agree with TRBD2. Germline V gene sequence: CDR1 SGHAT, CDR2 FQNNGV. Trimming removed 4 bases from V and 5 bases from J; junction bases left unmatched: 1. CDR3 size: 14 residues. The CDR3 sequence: CASSSLAGDNEQFF. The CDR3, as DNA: TGTGCCAGCAGCTCACTAGCGGGGGACAATGAGCAGTTCTTC.

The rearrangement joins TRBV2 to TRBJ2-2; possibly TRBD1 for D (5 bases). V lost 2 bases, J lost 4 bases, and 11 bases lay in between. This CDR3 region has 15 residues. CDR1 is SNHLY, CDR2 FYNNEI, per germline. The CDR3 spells CASSEHRGGTGELFF. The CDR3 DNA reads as TGTGCCAGCAGTGAACATAGGGGCGGCACCGGGGAGCTGTTTTTT.

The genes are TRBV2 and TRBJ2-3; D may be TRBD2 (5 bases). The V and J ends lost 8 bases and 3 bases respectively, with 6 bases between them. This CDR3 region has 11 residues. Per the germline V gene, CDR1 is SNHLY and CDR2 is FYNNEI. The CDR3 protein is CASPGTDTQYF. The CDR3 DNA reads TGTGCCAGCCCGGGGACAGATACGCAGTATTTT.

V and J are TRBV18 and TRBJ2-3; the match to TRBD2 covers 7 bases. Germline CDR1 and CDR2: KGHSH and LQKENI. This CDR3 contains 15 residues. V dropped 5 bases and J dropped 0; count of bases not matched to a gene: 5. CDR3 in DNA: TGTGCCAGCTCAAGAGGGGACTACAGCACAGATACGCAGTATTTT. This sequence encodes CASSRGDYSTDTQYF.